One and the same sample provided the 4 T cell receptor beta chains below, sequenced in a study of early T cells in non-severe SARS-CoV-2 infection. One entry per CDR3 protein results from TCRdb running MiXCR on the 5' RACE reads. The data contain 35,000 to 45,000 distinct CDR3 sequences, over 4.5% of them singletons. The sample comprised whole blood. All receptors derive from an adult who was a healthcare worker with PCR-confirmed SARS-CoV-2 infection or an uninfected control (not recorded which).

This clonotype showed up many times. CDR3 coding DNA: TGCAGCGCCAGGGAAACAGATACGCAGTATTTT. Its translation is CSARETDTQYF. The V and J genes are TRBV29-1 and TRBJ2-3; D possibly corresponds to TRBD1 (5 bases). This CDR3 region has 11 residues. V lost 7 bases, J lost 3 bases, and 8 bases lay in between. Germline lookup yields CDR1 SQVTM and CDR2 ANQGSEA.

The chain carries TRBV18 and TRBJ1-5; D is unclear. The CDR3 runs to 13 residues. Looked up from germline, CDR1 is KGHSH and CDR2 is LQKENI. Deletions cut 2 bases from V and 4 bases from J, with 6 bases between. The CDR3: CASSPSGNQPQHF. The CDR3, as DNA: TGTGCCAGCTCACCATCGGGGAATCAGCCCCAGCATTTT.

In its sample, this clonotype was seen many times. V gene TRBV14 combines with J gene TRBJ2-1, with 9 bases matching TRBD1. V was clipped by 2 bases and J by 1 base; unmatched bases: 3. Germline V CDR1 and CDR2: SGHDN, FVKESK. The CDR3 totals 16 residues. The CDR3 DNA reads TGTGCCAGCAGCCAACTGGGACAGGGTTCCTACAATGAGCAGTTCTTC. Translated, it gives CASSQLGQGSYNEQFF.

This clonotype was detected ten times or more. This sequence joins TRBV12-3 or TRBV12-4 and TRBJ2-2; no reliable D call. The CDR3 extends over 14 amino acids. The germline V and J ends were trimmed by 6 bases and 0 bases, with 8 bases remaining between them. CDR3 residues: CASSGSPNTGELFF. The CDR3 nucleotides read TGTGCCAGCAGCGGGTCTCCGAACACCGGGGAGCTGTTTTTT.